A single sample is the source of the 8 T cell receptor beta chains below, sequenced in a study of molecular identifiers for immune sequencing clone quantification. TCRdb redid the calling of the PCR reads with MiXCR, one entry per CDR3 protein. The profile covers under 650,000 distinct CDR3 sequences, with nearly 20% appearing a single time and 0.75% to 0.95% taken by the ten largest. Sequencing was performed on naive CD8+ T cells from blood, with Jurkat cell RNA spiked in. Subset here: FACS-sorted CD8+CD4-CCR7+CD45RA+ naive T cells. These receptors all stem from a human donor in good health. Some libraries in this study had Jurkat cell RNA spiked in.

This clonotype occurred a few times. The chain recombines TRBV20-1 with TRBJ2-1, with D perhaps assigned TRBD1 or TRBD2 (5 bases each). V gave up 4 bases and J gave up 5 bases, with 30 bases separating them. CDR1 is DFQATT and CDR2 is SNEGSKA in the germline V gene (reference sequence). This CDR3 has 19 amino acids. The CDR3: CSATSTLGVAEWGDNEQFF. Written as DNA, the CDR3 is TGCAGTGCTACTTCGACGTTGGGGGTAGCCGAATGGGGTGACAATGAGCAGTTCTTC.

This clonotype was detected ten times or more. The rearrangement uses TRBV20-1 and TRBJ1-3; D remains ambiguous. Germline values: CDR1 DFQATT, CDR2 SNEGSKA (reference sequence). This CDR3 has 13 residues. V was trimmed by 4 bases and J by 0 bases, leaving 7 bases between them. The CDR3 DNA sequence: TGCAGTGCTAAGACACACTCTGGAAACACCATATATTTT. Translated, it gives CSAKTHSGNTIYF.

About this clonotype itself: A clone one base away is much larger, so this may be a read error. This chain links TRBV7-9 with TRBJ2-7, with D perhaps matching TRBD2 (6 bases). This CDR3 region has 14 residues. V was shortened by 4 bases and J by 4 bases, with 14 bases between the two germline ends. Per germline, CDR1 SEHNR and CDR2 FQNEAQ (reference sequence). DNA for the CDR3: TGTGCCAGCAGCTCGACGGCGGGGTGTTACGAGCAGTACTTC. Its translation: CASSSTAGCYEQYF.

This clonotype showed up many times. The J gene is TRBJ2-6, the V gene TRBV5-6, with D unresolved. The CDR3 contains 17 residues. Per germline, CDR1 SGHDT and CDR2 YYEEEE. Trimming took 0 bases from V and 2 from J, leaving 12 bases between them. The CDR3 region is CASSLVETATGANVLTF. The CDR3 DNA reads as TGTGCCAGCAGCTTGGTTGAAACCGCGACTGGGGCCAACGTCCTGACTTTC.

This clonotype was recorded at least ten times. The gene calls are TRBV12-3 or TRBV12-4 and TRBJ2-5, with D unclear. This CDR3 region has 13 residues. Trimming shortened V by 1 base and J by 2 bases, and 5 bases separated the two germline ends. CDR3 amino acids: CASSLGRQETQYF. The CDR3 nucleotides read TGTGCCAGCAGTTTAGGCAGACAAGAGACCCAGTACTTC.

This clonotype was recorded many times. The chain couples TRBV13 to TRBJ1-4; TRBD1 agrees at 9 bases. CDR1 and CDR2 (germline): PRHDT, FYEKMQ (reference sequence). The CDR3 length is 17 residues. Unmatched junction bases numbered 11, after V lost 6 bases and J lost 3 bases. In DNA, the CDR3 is TGTGCCAGCAGTTCGGTCCCGGGACAGGGATCTAATGAAAAACTGTTTTTT. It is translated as CASSSVPGQGSNEKLFF.

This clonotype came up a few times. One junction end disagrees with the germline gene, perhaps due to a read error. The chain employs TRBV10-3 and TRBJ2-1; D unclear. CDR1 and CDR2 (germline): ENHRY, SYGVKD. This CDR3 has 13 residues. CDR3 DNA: TGTGCCATCAGTGCCTCCGATTACAATGAGCAGCTCTTC. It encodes CAISASDYNEQLF.

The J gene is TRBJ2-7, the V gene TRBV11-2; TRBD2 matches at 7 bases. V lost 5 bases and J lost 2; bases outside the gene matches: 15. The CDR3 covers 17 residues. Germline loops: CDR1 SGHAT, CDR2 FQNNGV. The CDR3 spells CASSKPSGGEATYEQYF. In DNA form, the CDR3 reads TGTGCCAGCAGCAAACCCAGTGGGGGGGAGGCCACCTACGAGCAGTACTTC.